The present entry profiles one TCR beta chain with its context. Its antigen remains undetermined. Base qualities are missing; no much larger clone stands one base away. Ends trimmed: V by 4 bases, J by 0 bases; bases unmatched to a gene: 4. The CDR3, cysteine through phenylalanine, is 16 amino acids long. The read is trimmed to its CDR3 DNA, 48 bases read in frame from base 1. CDR1 and CDR2, per the germline V gene, are SGHRS and YFSETQ. The sample comes from a study of shared clonotypes between healthy human individuals (dated by TCRdb to about 2020). Notes on the research overall: The cohort included three men and a couple of women between 18 and 49 years of age. Libraries were prepared and TCR repertoires were sequenced by different laboratories using diverse techniques, in order to increase sequencing depth and limit assay-specific biases. For each donor, three plates each were used for CD4 naive and CD4 memory, two plates were used for CD8 naive, and one plate was used for CD8 memory. Leukapheresis yielded between about 0.9 and 8.9 billion PBMCs per donor. Blood TCR repertoires of a handful of healthy adults were deeply sequenced to estimate repertoire size and the extent of clonotype sharing between individuals.

The donors were healthy, HIV-negative adults with no recently reported acute infections or vaccinations. Every donor was a Caucasian adult residing in Nashville, Tennessee, USA. CD4+ T cells were enriched by magnetic negative selection, after which naive cells were positively selected on CD45RA and the negative fraction was taken as the memory subset. Blood was obtained by leukapheresis, after which PBMCs were separated by Ficoll-Histopaque density gradient centrifugation and cryopreserved in liquid nitrogen vapor phase. Purity and quantity of every magnetically sorted T cell population were checked by analytical flow cytometry. Each sorted fraction had its genomic DNA isolated and then quantified by UV absorbance on a Nanodrop 2000c. Using the deep immunoSEQ assay, TCR CDR3 regions were amplified from genomic DNA by multiplex PCR. Extracted genomic DNA from each cell subset was distributed evenly across all wells of several immunoSEQ 96-well plates, and each plate was treated as a replicate. For sorted subsets, each replicate PCR was loaded with approximately 190 ng genomic DNA, equivalent to approximately 27,000 T cell genomes. Purified libraries were quantified with a Qubit 3.0 fluorometer, sized on a Bioanalyzer 2100, and re-quantified with the KAPA Library Quantification kit. Every immunoSEQ 96-well plate was sequenced on a separate single-read 150-cycle Illumina NextSeq 550 flow cell. Processing in the source paper ran as follows. Because the immunoSEQ output held only junctional sequences and lacked quality scores, the filtering could not match the filtering applied to full-length reads. To assign V/J genes and CDR3, sequences were annotated using PyIR, a Python wrapper for IgBLAST v1.9, with IMGT germline references. Reads were removed for weak V/J assignments (E-value above 1e-6), missing CDR3, stop codons, out-of-frame junctions, or ambiguous translated residues. V3J clonotypes were defined as sequences sharing an identical inferred V gene, J gene, and CDR3 amino acid sequence. The percentage overlap between two repertoires was calculated by dividing the number of shared unique clonotypes by the size of the smaller repertoire. Repertoire richness was assessed with RTK rarefaction, the Chao1 estimator, and Recon v2.1 estimates of unobserved clonotypes. Generation probabilities were computed with OLGA for all TCRbeta clonotypes obtained by the gDNA method from a few donors. TCRdb took this table from immuneACCESS and kept in-frame rearrangements with V and J called. Such tables lack part of the clones; where checked against another copy, unresolved V genes explain under half of the gap, and the rest is unexplained. V and J calls and clone size are those listed in that table; D and trimming were worked out from the DNA. Recorded for this sample are 2 million to 2.5 million clones; about 92% of them occurred a single time. The ten biggest clones cover roughly 0.36% of the sample.

Results and caveats for the whole study, not just this receptor: Across a few donors, approximately 4.6% of naive CD4, roughly 3.3% of naive CD8, about 2.3% of memory CD4, and 0.4% of memory CD8 clonotypes were shared. Incomplete sequencing was indicated by rarefaction of sorted-subset datasets, despite the large sequencing depth. The small number of donors limited the genetic and exposure-history diversity represented. Sampling was restricted to blood, and TCR repertoires in tissue are likely to differ from TCR repertoires in blood. Based on pairwise subsampling, the degree of clonotype sharing among donors was expected to be affected by sequencing depth. Higher generation probabilities were observed for clonotypes shared by all four sorted-subset donors than for non-shared clonotypes. Larger estimated clonotype richness was generally found for naive subsets than for memory subsets.

In this chain, TRBV5-1 is recombined with TRBJ2-2, with 9 bases in between that match TRBD1. This sequence originates from a man aged 18 to 30 in good health. Some clones in this sample may be carry-over from other donors' samples. The sequencing sample was made of naive CD4+ T cells from PBMCs. In the paper's terms, the cell subset or site label means: CD45RA+ positively selected. The CDR3 region: CASSPTGGANTGELFF. The nucleotides are TGCGCCAGCAGCCCCACAGGGGGCGCGAACACCGGGGAGCTGTTTTTT.